A selection of T cell receptor beta chains follows, all from one sample in a study of cytomegalovirus exposure and HLA in healthy donors. Produced via immunoSEQ multiplex PCR; TCRdb's table is partial and in-frame only. The sample holds 150,000 to 200,000 clones; around 90% are singletons and the top ten take around 3.1%. What was sequenced was PBMCs. The receptors stem from a woman between 18 and 29 years old in good health and CMV-seropositive. The CDR3 runs from the conserved cysteine through the conserved F or W. D genes are given only for firm matches. Only some rows state a clone size, as once, few, many or a class for expanded clones.

j_call	d_call	clone_size	v_call	cdr3_nt	cdr3_aa
TRBJ2-2	TRBD2	-	TRBV4-1	TGCGCCAGCAGCCAAGATTCCCTAGCGGGTGCGGCGGGCGGGGAGCTGTTTTTT	CASSQDSLAGAAGGELFF
TRBJ2-7	TRBD2	-	TRBV4-3	TGCGCCAGCAGCCAGCAAGCGGGAGTTAGGTACGAGCAGTACTTC	CASSQQAGVRYEQYF
TRBJ2-2	TRBD2	-	TRBV6-5	TGTGCCAGCAGGACTAGCGGGAGCGCCGGGGAGCTGTTTTTT	CASRTSGSAGELFF
TRBJ2-2	-	-	TRBV7-2	TGTGCCAGCAGCGTACCGGGACAAAACACCGGGGAGCTGTTTTTT	CASSVPGQNTGELFF
TRBJ1-3	-	-	TRBV7-6	TGTGCCAGCAGCTTAGCGCGGGAAGTGGCTGGAAACACCATATATTTT	CASSLAREVAGNTIYF
TRBJ1-1	-	-	TRBV6-5	TGTGCCAGCAGTCTTTCCGACAGTGGGGCGGCTGAAGCTTTCTTT	CASSLSDSGAAEAFF
TRBJ2-7	TRBD2	-	TRBV15	TGTGCCACCAGCGAGGGACTAGCGGGAGCCGCGAGCTCCTACGAGCAGTACTTC	CATSEGLAGAASSYEQYF
TRBJ2-1	-	once	TRBV6-1	TGTGCCAGCAGTGGGGTTCTTTTAGGGGGACAAGGTAATGAGCAGTTCTTC	CASSGVLLGGQGNEQFF
TRBJ2-7	TRBD1	-	TRBV10-3	TGTGCCATCAGTGCCAAGACAGGGGGCCCCTACGAGCAGTACTTC	CAISAKTGGPYEQYF
TRBJ2-3	-	-	TRBV27	TGTGCCAGCAGTCCCGAAAGGGGCAGGGGCCAAGATACGCAGTATTTT	CASSPERGRGQDTQYF
TRBJ2-5	TRBD2	-	TRBV7-2	TGTGCCAGCAGCTTAGAGGCCCTAGCGGGGGGGGAGACCCAGTACTTC	CASSLEALAGGETQYF
TRBJ2-6	-	-	TRBV18	TGTGCCAGCTCCGGCGGAGGGTGGAGCTCTGGGGCCAACGTCCTGACTTTC	CASSGGGWSSGANVLTF
TRBJ1-5	TRBD1	-	TRBV28	TGTGCCAGCAGTTTGTGGAGGGGGACAGGCCCCAATCAGCCCCAGCATTTT	CASSLWRGTGPNQPQHF
TRBJ2-2	TRBD2	-	TRBV7-2	TGTGCCAGCAGCTCGCCCGGGACTAGATTGACCGGGGAGCTGTTTTTT	CASSSPGTRLTGELFF
TRBJ2-2	-	-	TRBV7-6	TGTGCCAGCAGCTTAGGACGGCGGGGCAACACCGGGGAGCTGTTTTTT	CASSLGRRGNTGELFF
TRBJ1-2	TRBD1	-	TRBV5-1	TGCGCCAGCAGCTTGGAGGACAGGGGAGATGGCTACACCTTC	CASSLEDRGDGYTF
TRBJ1-5	-	-	TRBV4-1	TGCGCCAGCAGCCAAGACCTGAGCAATCAGCCCCAGCATTTT	CASSQDLSNQPQHF
TRBJ2-7	-	-	TRBV4-3	TGCGCCAGCAGCCAATTCCAGGGCGTTGACGAGCAGTACTTC	CASSQFQGVDEQYF
TRBJ1-6	-	-	TRBV5-4	TGTGCCAGCAGCCCCAGAGGTCCTAGCTCCTATAATTCACCCCTCCACTTT	CASSPRGPSSYNSPLHF
TRBJ2-7	-	-	TRBV28	TGTGCCAGCAGTTTACTGTCCTACGAGCAGTACTTC	CASSLLSYEQYF
TRBJ1-5	-	-	TRBV2	TGTGCCAGCGGCAGGGGCAATCAGCCCCAGCATTTT	CASGRGNQPQHF
TRBJ2-6	-	-	TRBV19	TGTGCCAGTAGTATAATACTCTCTGGGGCCAACGTCCTGACTTTC	CASSIILSGANVLTF
TRBJ2-7	TRBD2	-	TRBV2	TGTGCCAGCAGTGAGAAGCGGGGGCGCTCCTACGAGCAGTACTTC	CASSEKRGRSYEQYF
TRBJ2-3	-	-	TRBV28	TGTGCCAGCAGTTTAAATAGCGGAAGCACAGATACGCAGTATTTT	CASSLNSGSTDTQYF
TRBJ1-3	-	-	TRBV12-5	TGTGCTAGTGGAGCCCCGTTGAACTCTGGAAACACCATATATTTT	CASGAPLNSGNTIYF
TRBJ2-3	TRBD2	-	TRBV10-2	TGCGCCAGCTTGGGACTAGCGGGGGGGCACGATACGCAGTATTTT	CASLGLAGGHDTQYF
TRBJ1-1	TRBD1	-	TRBV6-5	TGTGCCAGCATGACGGGACAGGGGTGGACTGAAGCTTTCTTT	CASMTGQGWTEAFF
TRBJ2-1	-	-	TRBV30	TGTGCCTGGAGCGGGGTCTACAATGAGCAGTTCTTC	CAWSGVYNEQFF
TRBJ2-2	TRBD2	-	TRBV7-8	TGTGCCAGCAGCCGGACTAGCGCTACGAACACCGGGGAGCTGTTTTTT	CASSRTSATNTGELFF
TRBJ2-2	TRBD1	-	TRBV6-1	TGTGCCAGCAGTGAACTACAGGGGACCGGGGAGCTGTTTTTT	CASSELQGTGELFF
TRBJ1-2	-	-	TRBV7-7	TGTGCCAGCAGCTTTCAGGGGCCCTATGGCTACACCTTC	CASSFQGPYGYTF
TRBJ2-5	-	once	TRBV6-6	TGTGCCAGCAGTTACGGAGGGTGGGAGACCCAGTACTTC	CASSYGGWETQYF
TRBJ1-5	-	-	TRBV4-1	TGCGCCAGCAGCCCGCTATCGGACAAGGTTGGGAATCAGCCCCAGCATTTT	CASSPLSDKVGNQPQHF
TRBJ1-2	-	-	TRBV5-6	TGTGCCAGCAGCTTGAGGGGCCCAAGCTATGGCTACACCTTC	CASSLRGPSYGYTF
TRBJ1-1	-	-	TRBV28	TGTGCCAGCAGCTCGACTCGACAGAACATGAACACTGAAGCTTTCTTT	CASSSTRQNMNTEAFF
TRBJ2-7	-	-	TRBV29-1	TGCAGCGCCGGGGACACCTACGAGCAGTACTTC	CSAGDTYEQYF
TRBJ2-7	-	-	TRBV5-6	TGTGCCAGCAGCAATCTCTACGAGCAGTACTTC	CASSNLYEQYF
TRBJ2-2	-	-	TRBV11-2	TGTGCCCTCTCGCGGGGAGGGGGTACCGGGGAGCTGTTTTTT	CALSRGGGTGELFF
TRBJ1-5	TRBD1	-	TRBV19	TGTGCCAGTAAACTCGGGACAGGCAATCAGCCCCAGCATTTT	CASKLGTGNQPQHF
TRBJ2-1	TRBD2	-	TRBV18	TGTGCCAGCCGGGGAGCTAGCGGGATTTCAACCTCCTACAATGAGCAGTTCTTC	CASRGASGISTSYNEQFF
TRBJ1-4	TRBD1	-	TRBV5-8	TGTGCCAGCAGCCCGGGACAGGTCGACGTACCGTACGAAAAACTGTTTTTT	CASSPGQVDVPYEKLFF
TRBJ1-3	-	once	TRBV9	TGTGCCAGCAGCGTAGCTCGGGGTAACCCCGGAAACACCATATATTTT	CASSVARGNPGNTIYF
TRBJ2-7	-	-	TRBV6-6	TGTGCCAGCAGTCGACTCAAGGAGGGGAGAGCCTACGAGCAGTACTTC	CASSRLKEGRAYEQYF
TRBJ2-3	TRBD2	-	TRBV29-1	TGCAGCGTAGACGGACTAGCGGGGATTGGGGATACGCAGTATTTT	CSVDGLAGIGDTQYF
TRBJ1-2	TRBD1	-	TRBV4-1	TGCGCCAGCAGCCAAAGGGGGACAGGCCTATACTATGGCTACACCTTC	CASSQRGTGLYYGYTF